The 27 T cell receptor beta chains in this list originate from one sample, sequenced in a study of regulatory T cells in long-lasting Graves disease. Time point in this sample: newly diagnosed GD, antithyroid drugs for less than 3 months. Extracted RNA from PBMCs served as the source of the TCR library. Through Arm-PCR of CDR3 regions and iRepertoire HTBI primers, TCR beta libraries were built. A single record per CDR3 protein comes from TCRdb applying MiXCR to the multiplex PCR reads. The sample lists roughly 520,000 distinct CDR3 sequences, 9.5% to 15% occurring once. Separately, the same data were catalogued under a study of T cells in Graves' hyperthyroidism and ophthalmopathy.

This sample comprised peripheral blood mononuclear cells (PBMCs), obtained at new diagnosis, from a patient treated with antithyroid drugs. The receptor source for this set is a woman in her 30s with Graves disease.

To note about this clonotype: Just one base apart from a much larger clone, this may be a read error. As the CDR3 is not closed by the conserved phenylalanine or tryptophan, this likely results from a read error. V is TRBV27 and J is TRBJ1-1; the D gene is possibly TRBD1 (6 bases). Per germline, CDR1 MNHEY and CDR2 SMNVEV (reference sequence). Trimming removed 6 bases from V and 8 bases from J, with 19 bases in between. The CDR3 has 14 residues. This CDR3 is CASRSTGNNLEAFS. CDR3 nucleotides: TGTGCCAGCAGGTCTACAGGGAATAATCTAGAAGCTTTCTCT.

In this sample, this clonotype turned up once. A much more abundant neighbour one base away suggests this may be a read error. V usage is TRBV7-9 and J usage is TRBJ2-3; D remains unclear. Germline CDR1 reads SEHNR; CDR2 reads FQNEAQ (reference sequence). CDR3 length equals 12 residues. CDR3 coding DNA: TGTGCCGGCAGCTTAATGGCAGATACGCAGTATTTT. Amino acid sequence: CAGSLMADTQYF. Supplemented by reference TRBV7-9 and TRBJ2-3, the full variable domain reads DTGVSQNPRHKITKRGQNVTFRCDPISEHNRLYWYRQTLGQGPEFLTYFQNEAQLEKSRLLSDRFSAERPKGSFSTLEIQRTEQGDSAMYLCAGSLMADTQYFGPGTRLTVL.

Concerning this clonotype: The junction shows a germline mismatch at one end, possibly a read error. V is TRBV14 and J is TRBJ2-3, with a weak D call TRBD1 (5 bases). Germline CDR1 is SGHDN and CDR2 is FVKESK. There are 17 residues in the CDR3. The CDR3: CASSQGLGPSLTYTQYF. CDR3 DNA: TGTGCCAGCAGCCAAGGATTGGGGCCGTCTCTCACATATACGCAGTATTTT.

At least ten counts were recorded for this clonotype. This chain connects TRBV18 to TRBJ2-7, with D uncertain. The V end lost 4 bases, the J end lost 2 bases, and 12 bases lay between the germline ends. This CDR3 region has 14 residues. Germline V gene sequence: CDR1 KGHSH, CDR2 LQKENI. The chain's CDR3 is CASSLAVPAYEQYF. In DNA, the CDR3 is TGTGCCAGCTCACTCGCAGTCCCGGCCTACGAGCAGTACTTC.

CDR3 bases: TGTGCCAGCAGTCGACAGAGTGAATACGAGCAGTACTTC. This sequence encodes CASSRQSEYEQYF. V is TRBV12-3 or TRBV12-4 and J is TRBJ2-7; maybe TRBD1 (5 bases). There are 13 residues in the CDR3. V lost 5 bases to trimming and J lost 4 bases, with 12 bases between them.

This clonotype has ten or more counts. This chain links TRBV28 with TRBJ1-4; a possible D gene is TRBD1 (6 bases). The V gene's germline CDR1 is MDHEN and CDR2 SYDVKM. With 8 bases removed from V and 8 bases from J, the gap between germline ends came to 12 bases. This CDR3 contains 12 residues. CDR3: CASSGGHEKLFF. In DNA form, the CDR3 reads TGTGCCAGCTCCGGGGGGCACGAAAAACTGTTTTTT.

This clonotype was recorded at least ten times. This chain uses TRBV2 with TRBJ2-1, with D perhaps TRBD2 (5 bases). The V and J ends lost 8 bases and 8 bases respectively, with 13 bases between them. The germline V gene encodes CDR1 SNHLY and CDR2 FYNNEI. The CDR3 runs 12 residues. CDR3 in DNA: TGTGCCAGCCGGGGTCCCTTCCATGAGCAGTTCTTC. It encodes CASRGPFHEQFF.

This clonotype was counted ten times or more. The chain employs TRBV12-3 or TRBV12-4 and TRBJ2-3; D might be TRBD1 (6 bases). The CDR3 is 17 residues long. The V and J ends lost 3 bases and 4 bases respectively, with 20 bases between them. CDR3 loop: CASSLRLWGLGADTQYF. The CDR3 bases are TGTGCCAGCAGTTTGCGTCTCTGGGGGCTGGGAGCAGATACGCAGTATTTT.

This clonotype came up many times. CDR3 coding DNA: TGTGCCACCAGTGACCATAGATCGCCGCCCTACGAGCAGTACTTC. Its translation: CATSDHRSPPYEQYF. V gene TRBV24-1 combines with J gene TRBJ2-7, with D uncertain. V dropped 4 bases and J dropped 2 bases, with 14 bases sitting between them. Germline V gene data show CDR1 as KGHDR and CDR2 as SFDVKD. The CDR3 has 15 residues.

This clonotype came up many times. The V gene is TRBV28, the J gene TRBJ1-1; D remains ambiguous. The germline V gene encodes CDR1 MDHEN and CDR2 SYDVKM. V was cut by 8 bases and J by 7 bases, with 14 bases left in between. The CDR3 length is 12 residues. The CDR3 loop is CASYLPGIEAFF. The CDR3 nucleotides read TGTGCCAGCTACCTCCCAGGAATTGAAGCTTTCTTT.

The chain employs TRBV5-5 and TRBJ1-2; possibly TRBD1 for D (5 bases). The CDR3 consists of 14 residues. V was trimmed by 0 bases and J by 5 bases, leaving 11 bases between them. Germline CDR1 reads SGHKS; CDR2 reads YYEKEE (reference sequence). CDR3 bases: TGTGCCAGCAGCTTGGTCGGGGGGTTTTATGGCTACACCTTC. Translating gives CASSLVGGFYGYTF.

Many counts were recorded for this clonotype. The chain carries TRBV7-9 and TRBJ1-2; 9 bases agree with TRBD1. J lost 2 bases, V lost 5 bases, and 6 bases had no gene match. The CDR3 has 15 residues. The germline V gene encodes CDR1 SEHNR and CDR2 FQNEAQ (reference sequence). The CDR3 loop is CASSKDRGANYGYTF. The CDR3 DNA reads as TGTGCCAGCAGCAAGGACAGGGGAGCGAACTATGGCTACACCTTC.

There are many counts of this clonotype. The genes are TRBV28 and TRBJ2-5; TRBD1 aligns across 9 bases. Per the germline V gene, CDR1 is MDHEN and CDR2 is SYDVKM. The CDR3 runs to 16 residues. The J segment lost 8 bases and the V segment lost 6 bases, leaving 16 bases of the junction unmatched. CDR3 DNA sequence: TGTGCCAGCAGCGCGGGACAGGGCTTTTCACCAGGAACCCAGTACTTC. Protein product: CASSAGQGFSPGTQYF.

This clonotype was seen many times. The chain couples TRBV3-1 to TRBJ1-1; the D is unclear. Trimming took off 4 bases at V and 4 bases at J, with 10 bases between the two ends. CDR1 and CDR2 (germline): LGHDT, YNNKEL (reference sequence). The CDR3 covers 13 residues. Here the CDR3 reads CASSPPGITEAFF. CDR3 nucleotide sequence: TGTGCCAGCAGCCCCCCGGGGATCACTGAAGCTTTCTTT.

This clonotype has a count of ten or more. The chain couples TRBV29-1 to TRBJ1-1; D unclear. This CDR3 is built from 14 residues. V lost 1 base, J lost 3 bases, and 12 bases lay in between. From germline, CDR1 is SQVTM and CDR2 ANQGSEA. This CDR3 is CSVEGHSWDTEAFF. The DNA of the CDR3 is TGCAGCGTTGAAGGACACTCCTGGGACACTGAAGCTTTCTTT.

With regard to this clonotype: This clone may be a read error of a much larger clone one base away. The V call is TRBV11-3, the J call TRBJ1-1; unclear D gene. CDR3 length: 16 amino acids. Per germline, CDR1 SGHNT and CDR2 YENEEA. The CDR3 sequence: CASVSGGRPGNTEASF. CDR3 sequence (DNA): TGTGCCAGCGTCTCTGGCGGACGGCCTGGAAACACTGAAGCTTCCTTT.

This clonotype showed up just a few times. V is TRBV24-1 and J is TRBJ2-7; 9 positions agree with TRBD1. After removal of 3 bases from V and 5 bases from J, the junction contained 10 bases not matched to a gene. CDR3 length: 16 residues. Germline CDR1 KGHDR, CDR2 SFDVKD. In nucleotides, the CDR3 is TGTGCCACCAGTGATCCGCCCGGGACAGGGCGTAACGAGCAGTACTTC. It specifies CATSDPPGTGRNEQYF.

This clonotype was seen many times. The chain recombines TRBV28 with TRBJ2-2, with unresolved D. The germline gives CDR1 MDHEN, CDR2 SYDVKM. This CDR3 has 15 residues. V lost 5 bases and J 7 bases, leaving 17 bases between the germline ends. In DNA form, the CDR3 reads TGTGCCAGCAGTGTGCCGGGTGTCAACGGCGGGGAGCTGTTTTTT. It yields the protein CASSVPGVNGGELFF.

This clonotype was detected a few times. The genes are TRBV15 and TRBJ2-7, with D perhaps given as TRBD1 or TRBD2 (5 bases each). The CDR3 is 15 amino acids. CDR1 and CDR2 from the germline V gene are LNHNV and YYDKDF (reference sequence). V lost 0 bases and J lost 3, with 12 bases in between. This CDR3 reads CATSRDEVGDYEQYF. CDR3 DNA: TGTGCCACCAGCAGAGATGAGGTGGGGGACTACGAGCAGTACTTC.

V and J are TRBV25-1 and TRBJ2-7; D remains unclear. The CDR3 has 13 residues. Deletions cut 5 bases from V and 8 bases from J, with 16 bases between. Germline values: CDR1 MGHDK, CDR2 SYGVNS. The CDR3 reads CASSSGVGRKQYF. The CDR3 DNA reads as TGTGCCAGCAGTTCGGGCGTCGGGCGCAAGCAGTACTTC.

This clonotype was seen ten or more times. V is TRBV27 and J is TRBJ2-7; D is unclear. The V end lost 6 bases, the J end lost 3 bases, and 12 bases lay between the germline ends. This CDR3 has 13 amino acids. Germline V gene lookup returns CDR1 MNHEY and CDR2 SMNVEV (reference sequence). As DNA, the CDR3 is TGTGCCAGCAGCGCCCCATCTCTCTACGAGCAGTACTTC. Translation: CASSAPSLYEQYF.

The chain couples TRBV18 to TRBJ1-1, with D possibly TRBD1 on 5 matching bases. Trimming removed 6 bases from V and 1 base from J, with 12 bases in between. The V gene's germline CDR1 is KGHSH and CDR2 LQKENI. This CDR3 comprises 14 residues. In nucleotides, the CDR3 is TGTGCCAGCTCCCAAATAACAGGGAACACTGAAGCTTTCTTT. Protein sequence: CASSQITGNTEAFF.

Worth noting for this clonotype: Possible read error: a much larger clone is one base away. The J gene is TRBJ2-5, the V gene TRBV6-5, with 8 bases fitting TRBD1. Germline V gene data show CDR1 as MNHEY and CDR2 as SVGAGI. J was trimmed by 2 bases and V by 4 bases; bases with no gene match: 6. The length of the CDR3 is 15 residues. This CDR3 is CASSFSGGLQETQYF. CDR3 sequence (DNA): TGTGCCAGCAGTTTTTCAGGGGGCCTTCAAGAGACCCAGTACTTC.

The V and J genes are TRBV19 and TRBJ2-3; D not certain. CDR1 LNHDA and CDR2 SQIVND come from the germline V gene (reference sequence). The CDR3 runs to 13 residues. V was shortened by 8 bases and J by 6 bases, with 15 bases between the two germline ends. The CDR3 loop reads CASCRAGWDTQYF. The CDR3 region has the DNA TGTGCCAGTTGCCGGGCCGGTTGGGATACGCAGTATTTT. The complete variable domain, with remaining parts taken from reference TRBV19 and TRBJ2-3, reads DGGITQSPKYLFRKEGQNVTLSCEQNLNHDAMYWYRQDPGQGLRLIYYSQIVNDFQKGDIAEGYSVSREKKESFPLTVTSAQKNPTAFYLCASCRAGWDTQYFGPGTRLTVL.

At least ten counts were recorded for this clonotype. The J gene is TRBJ2-7, the V gene TRBV30; D call uncertain. The CDR3 consists of 13 residues. Trimming shortened V by 4 bases and J by 0 bases, and 10 bases separated the two germline ends. Germline V CDR1 and CDR2: GTSNPN, SVGIG (reference sequence). The CDR3 sequence: CAWKIKRSYEQYF. In nucleotides, the CDR3 is TGTGCCTGGAAGATAAAACGCTCCTACGAGCAGTACTTC.

This clonotype was counted at least ten times. The V call is TRBV7-8, the J call TRBJ2-4; possible D gene TRBD2, 5 bases. V lost 2 bases to trimming and J lost 8 bases, with 16 bases between them. The CDR3 has 15 residues. Germline CDR1 and CDR2: SGHVS and FQNEAQ. In DNA form, the CDR3 reads TGTGCCAGCAGCTTACTGCAGAAAGGACTGGACATTCAGTACTTC. Encoded protein: CASSLLQKGLDIQYF.

The chain joins TRBV20-1 to TRBJ1-2; TRBD1 agrees at 8 bases. This CDR3 region has 14 residues. The junction had 11 bases not matched to a gene; V was cut back by 6 bases and J by 5 bases. CDR1 DFQATT and CDR2 SNEGSKA come from the germline V gene (reference sequence). The CDR3: CSAISDRDGYGYTF. The CDR3 region has the DNA TGCAGTGCCATCTCGGACAGGGATGGGTATGGCTACACCTTC.